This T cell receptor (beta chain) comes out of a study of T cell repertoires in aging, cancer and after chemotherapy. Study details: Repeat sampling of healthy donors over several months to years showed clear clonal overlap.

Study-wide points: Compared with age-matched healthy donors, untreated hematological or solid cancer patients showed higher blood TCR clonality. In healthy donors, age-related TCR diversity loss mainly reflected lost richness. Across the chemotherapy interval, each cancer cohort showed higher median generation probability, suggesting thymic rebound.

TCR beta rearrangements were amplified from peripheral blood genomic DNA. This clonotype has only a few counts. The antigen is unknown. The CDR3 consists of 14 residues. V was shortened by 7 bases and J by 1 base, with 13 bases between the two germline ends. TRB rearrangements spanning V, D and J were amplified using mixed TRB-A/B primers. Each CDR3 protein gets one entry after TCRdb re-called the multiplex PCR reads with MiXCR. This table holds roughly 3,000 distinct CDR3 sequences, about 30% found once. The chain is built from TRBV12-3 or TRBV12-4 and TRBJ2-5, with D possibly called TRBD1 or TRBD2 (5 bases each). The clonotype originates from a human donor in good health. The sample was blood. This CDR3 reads CASKLWGSQETQYF. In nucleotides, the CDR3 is TGTGCCAGCAAACTATGGGGGTCCCAAGAGACCCAGTACTTC.